This T cell receptor beta chain emerged from a study of early T cells in non-severe SARS-CoV-2 infection. Germline lookup yields CDR1 SGHNT and CDR2 YYREEE (reference sequence). V trimming: 3 bases; J trimming: 3 bases; junction bases outside the gene matches: 5. This CDR3 contains 16 residues. TCRdb processed the 5' RACE reads anew with MiXCR; each CDR3 protein has one entry. The data show 20,000 to 25,000 distinct CDR3 sequences, approximately 5% seen once. Sequencing was carried out using whole blood. The TCR originated in an adult who was a healthcare worker with PCR-confirmed SARS-CoV-2 infection or an uninfected control (not recorded which). The chain has TRBV5-4 and TRBJ2-7, with 14 bases identical to TRBD2. The CDR3 bases are TGTGCCAGCAGCTCGCCGGGACTAGCGGGAGTCTACGAGCAGTACTTC. Its translation is CASSSPGLAGVYEQYF.